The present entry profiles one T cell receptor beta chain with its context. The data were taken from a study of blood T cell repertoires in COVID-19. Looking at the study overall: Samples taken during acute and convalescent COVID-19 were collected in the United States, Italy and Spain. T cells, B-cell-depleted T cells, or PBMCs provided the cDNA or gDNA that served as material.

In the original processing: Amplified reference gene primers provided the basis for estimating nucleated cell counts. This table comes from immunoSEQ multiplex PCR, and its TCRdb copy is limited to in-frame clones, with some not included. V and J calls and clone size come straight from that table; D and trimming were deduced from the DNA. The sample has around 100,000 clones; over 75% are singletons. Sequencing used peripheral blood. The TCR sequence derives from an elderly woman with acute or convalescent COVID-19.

The CDR3, as DNA: TGTGCCAGCAGCCTCGGGGTTGCCTCCTACGAGCAGTACTTC. Its protein is CASSLGVASYEQYF. The chain is built from TRBV28 and TRBJ2-7, with D possibly matching TRBD2 (5 bases). The germline CDR1 and CDR2 sequences are MDHEN and SYDVKM. The CDR3 contains 14 residues. V was shortened by 6 bases and J by 0 bases, with 12 bases between the two germline ends.